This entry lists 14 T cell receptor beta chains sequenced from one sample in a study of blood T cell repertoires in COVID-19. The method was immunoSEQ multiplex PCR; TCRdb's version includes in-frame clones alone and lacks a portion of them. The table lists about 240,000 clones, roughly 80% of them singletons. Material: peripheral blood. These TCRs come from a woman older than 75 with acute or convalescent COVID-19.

The CDR3 protein is CASSLKSGTEAFF. Written as DNA, the CDR3 is TGCGCCAGCAGCTTGAAGTCAGGGACTGAAGCTTTCTTT. This chain joins TRBV5-1 and TRBJ1-1; a weak D match, TRBD1 (5 bases). This CDR3 is built from 13 residues. V lost 1 base and J 5 bases, leaving 9 bases between the germline ends. CDR1 is SGHRS, CDR2 YFSETQ, per germline.

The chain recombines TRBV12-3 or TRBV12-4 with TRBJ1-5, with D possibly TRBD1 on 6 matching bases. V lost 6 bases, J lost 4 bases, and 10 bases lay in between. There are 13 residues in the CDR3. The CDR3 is CASSLDRNQPQHF. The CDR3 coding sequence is TGTGCCAGCAGCCTCGACAGGAATCAGCCCCAGCATTTT.

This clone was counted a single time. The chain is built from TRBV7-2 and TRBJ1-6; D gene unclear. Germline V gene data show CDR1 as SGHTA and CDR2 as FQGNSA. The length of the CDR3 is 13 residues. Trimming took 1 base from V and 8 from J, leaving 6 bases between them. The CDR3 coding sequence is TGTGCCAGCAGCTTAGAGCGGGATTCACCCCTCCACTTT. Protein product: CASSLERDSPLHF.

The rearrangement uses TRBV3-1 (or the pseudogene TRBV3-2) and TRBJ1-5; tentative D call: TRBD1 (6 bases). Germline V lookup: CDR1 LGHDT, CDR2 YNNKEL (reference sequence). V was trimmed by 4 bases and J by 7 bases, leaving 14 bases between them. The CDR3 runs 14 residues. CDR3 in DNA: TGTGCCAGCAGCCGAAACAGGGCAGTCCAGCCCCAGCATTTT. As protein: CASSRNRAVQPQHF.

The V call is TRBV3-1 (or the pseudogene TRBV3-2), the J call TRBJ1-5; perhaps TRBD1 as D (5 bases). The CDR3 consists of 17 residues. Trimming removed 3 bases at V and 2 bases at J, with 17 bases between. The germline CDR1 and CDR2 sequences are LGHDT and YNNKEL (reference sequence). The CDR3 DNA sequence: TGTGCCAGCAGCCAGGGGGACTTCCCCGGCGGCAATCAGCCCCAGCATTTT. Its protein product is CASSQGDFPGGNQPQHF.

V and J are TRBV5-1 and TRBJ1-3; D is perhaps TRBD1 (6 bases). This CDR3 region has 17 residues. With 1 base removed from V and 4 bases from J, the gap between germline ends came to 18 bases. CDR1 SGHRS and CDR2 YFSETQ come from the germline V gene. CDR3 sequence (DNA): TGCGCCAGCAGCTTGTTCGGCAGGGGTTCGGGAGGAAACACCATATATTTT. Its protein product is CASSLFGRGSGGNTIYF.

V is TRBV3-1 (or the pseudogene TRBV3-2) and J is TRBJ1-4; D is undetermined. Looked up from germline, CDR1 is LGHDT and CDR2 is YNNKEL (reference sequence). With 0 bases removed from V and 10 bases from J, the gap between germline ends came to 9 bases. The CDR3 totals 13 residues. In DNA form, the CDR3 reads TGTGCCAGCAGCCAAGAGGGCTTCCGAAAACTGTTTTTT. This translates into CASSQEGFRKLFF.

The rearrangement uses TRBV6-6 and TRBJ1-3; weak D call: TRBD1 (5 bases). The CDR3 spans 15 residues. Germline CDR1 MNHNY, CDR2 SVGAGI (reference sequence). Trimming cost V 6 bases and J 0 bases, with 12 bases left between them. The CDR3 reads CASRAADSSGNTIYF. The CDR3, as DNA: TGTGCCAGCAGAGCCGCCGACAGCTCTGGAAACACCATATATTTT.

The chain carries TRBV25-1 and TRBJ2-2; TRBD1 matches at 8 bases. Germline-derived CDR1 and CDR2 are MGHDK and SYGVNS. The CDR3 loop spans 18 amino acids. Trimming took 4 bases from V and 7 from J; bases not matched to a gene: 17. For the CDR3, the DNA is TGTGCCAGCAGTGCAGGTCAGGGGGCCCTGACATTGGGCGGGGAGCTGTTTTTT. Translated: CASSAGQGALTLGGELFF.

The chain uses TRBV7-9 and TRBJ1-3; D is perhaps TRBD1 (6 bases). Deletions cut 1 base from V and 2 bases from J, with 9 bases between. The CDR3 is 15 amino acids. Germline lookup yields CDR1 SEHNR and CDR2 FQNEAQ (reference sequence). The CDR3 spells CASSLDGTTGNTIYF. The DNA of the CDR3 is TGTGCCAGCAGCTTAGACGGGACAACTGGAAACACCATATATTTT.

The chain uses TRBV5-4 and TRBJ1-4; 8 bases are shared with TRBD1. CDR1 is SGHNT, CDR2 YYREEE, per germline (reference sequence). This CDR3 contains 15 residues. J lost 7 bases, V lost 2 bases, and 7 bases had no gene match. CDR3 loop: CASSLQGGLGEKLFF. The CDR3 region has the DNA TGTGCCAGCAGCTTACAGGGGGGTCTAGGTGAAAAACTGTTTTTT.

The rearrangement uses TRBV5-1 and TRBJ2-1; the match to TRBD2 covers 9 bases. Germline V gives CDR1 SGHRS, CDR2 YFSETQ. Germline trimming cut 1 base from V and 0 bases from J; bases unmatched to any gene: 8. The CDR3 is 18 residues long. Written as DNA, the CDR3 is TGCGCCAGCAGCTTGTTTAATAGCGGGGGAGGCTCCTACAATGAGCAGTTCTTC. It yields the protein CASSLFNSGGGSYNEQFF.

This chain's CDR3 is CASSLTGGPDEQYF. The CDR3 bases are TGCGCCAGCAGCTTAACAGGGGGACCCGACGAGCAGTACTTC. V usage is TRBV5-1 and J usage is TRBJ2-7, with TRBD1 matching over 8 bases. Germline values: CDR1 SGHRS, CDR2 YFSETQ. The CDR3 totals 14 residues. J was trimmed by 5 bases and V by 2 bases; bases with no gene match: 6.

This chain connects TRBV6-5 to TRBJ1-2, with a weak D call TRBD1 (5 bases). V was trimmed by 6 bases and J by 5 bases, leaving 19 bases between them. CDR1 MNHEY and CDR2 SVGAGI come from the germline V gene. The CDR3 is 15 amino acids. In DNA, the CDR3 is TGTGCCAGCAGGTCCACCGGGGGAGGGTTTTATGGCTACACCTTC. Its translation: CASRSTGGGFYGYTF.